Following are 14 T cell receptor beta chains from one sample sequenced in a study of blood T cell repertoires in COVID-19. Profiling relied on immunoSEQ multiplex PCR, and the TCRdb table lists in-frame clones only, not all of them. The sample comprises approximately 190,000 clones, approximately 91% of which are singletons, and around 5.9% rests with the top ten. Source material: peripheral blood. The receptors were gathered from a woman aged 40 to 50 who had recovered from COVID-19.

CDR3 sequence reads: CAWNGASNTQYF. In DNA form, the CDR3 reads TGTGCCTGGAACGGTGCCTCGAATACGCAGTATTTT. The chain has TRBV30 and TRBJ2-3; D unresolved. CDR1 GTSNPN and CDR2 SVGIG come from the germline V gene (reference sequence). With 4 bases removed from V and 7 bases from J, the gap between germline ends came to 12 bases. This CDR3 region has 12 residues.

The rearrangement uses TRBV19 and TRBJ2-7; 9 nucleotides line up with TRBD2. The CDR3 has 14 amino acids. In germline, CDR1 is LNHDA, CDR2 SQIVND (reference sequence). V gave up 3 bases and J gave up 7 bases; unmatched junction bases: 7. The CDR3 sequence is CASSITASGNEQYF. CDR3 nucleotides: TGTGCCAGTAGTATTACGGCTAGCGGGAATGAGCAGTACTTC. Together with reference TRBV19 and TRBJ2-7, the CDR3 gives the full variable domain: DGGITQSPKYLFRKEGQNVTLSCEQNLNHDAMYWYRQDPGQGLRLIYYSQIVNDFQKGDIAEGYSVSREKKESFPLTVTSAQKNPTAFYLCASSITASGNEQYFGPGTRLTVT.

The CDR3 coding sequence is TGTGCCAGCTCACCCAGGGCCAAAGGGGAGACCCAGTACTTC. Translating it yields CASSPRAKGETQYF. The chain joins TRBV18 to TRBJ2-5; weak D call: TRBD1 (5 bases). V was trimmed by 3 bases and J by 5 bases, leaving 13 bases between them. The CDR3 extends over 14 amino acids. Germline lookup yields CDR1 KGHSH and CDR2 LQKENI. The full variable domain, rest sourced from reference TRBV18 and TRBJ2-5, is NAGVMQNPRHLVRRRGQEARLRCSPMKGHSHVYWYRQLPEEGLKFMVYLQKENIIDESGMPKERFSAEFPKEGPSILRIQQVVRGDSAAYFCASSPRAKGETQYFGPGTRLLVL.

The chain combines TRBV19 with TRBJ2-5, with 7 bases matching TRBD2. The CDR3 length is 14 residues. Trimming took 8 bases from V and 5 from J; bases not matched to a gene: 11. The germline V gene encodes CDR1 LNHDA and CDR2 SQIVND (reference sequence). The CDR3 is CASPGTILIETQYF. The CDR3 DNA follows: TGTGCCAGTCCCGGGACTATACTTATCGAGACCCAGTACTTC.

The chain has TRBV10-3 and TRBJ2-3, with D possibly being TRBD2 (6 bases). V was pared by 10 bases and J by 4 bases, with 15 bases between. Germline V lookup: CDR1 ENHRY, CDR2 SYGVKD. The CDR3 has 13 residues. This CDR3 is CASTGSFADTQYF. CDR3 DNA: TGTGCCAGCACCGGGAGTTTTGCAGATACGCAGTATTTT.

This clone was seen ten or more times. This rearrangement joins TRBV10-1 to TRBJ2-4; D may be TRBD2 (6 bases). Germline loops: CDR1 WNHNN, CDR2 SYGVQD (reference sequence). V shed 5 bases and J shed 0 bases, with 11 bases lying between them. This CDR3 region has 15 residues. The CDR3 nucleotides are TGCGCCAGCAGTACGGGACTCATAGCCAAAAACATTCAGTACTTC. Its protein product is CASSTGLIAKNIQYF.

J is TRBJ2-1 and V is TRBV4-2; TRBD2 agrees at 9 bases. This CDR3 is 17 amino acids long. Germline trimming cut 1 base from V and 4 bases from J; bases unmatched to any gene: 8. CDR1 is LGHNA, CDR2 YNFKEQ, per germline. The CDR3: CASSQGEASGIYNEQFF. CDR3 coding DNA: TGTGCCAGCAGCCAAGGCGAGGCTAGCGGGATATACAATGAGCAGTTCTTC.

The CDR3 DNA reads as TGTGCCAGCTCACCATCGTCGTGGAGCGGGAGTTCCTACGAGCAGTACTTC. Translated: CASSPSSWSGSSYEQYF. The chain links TRBV18 to TRBJ2-7; 8 bases are shared with TRBD2. The CDR3 runs to 17 residues. V lost 2 bases, J lost 1 base, and 10 bases stayed unmatched. Germline V gene sequence: CDR1 KGHSH, CDR2 LQKENI.

The J gene is TRBJ2-7, the V gene TRBV6-5; D call uncertain. The germline V gene has CDR1 MNHEY and CDR2 SVGAGI. V was trimmed by 8 bases and J by 0 bases, leaving 14 bases between them. CDR3 size: 14 residues. CDR3 nucleotides: TGTGCCAGCTTAGAGGCGCGGAGCTCCTACGAGCAGTACTTC. It encodes CASLEARSSYEQYF.

There are a few counts of this clone. The chain uses TRBV6-5 and TRBJ1-5; 7 bases match TRBD1. The germline CDR1 and CDR2 sequences are MNHEY and SVGAGI. The CDR3 is 13 residues long. V dropped 7 bases and J dropped 8; count of bases not matched to a gene: 8. CDR3 protein: CASTTTGREPQHF. The CDR3 DNA follows: TGTGCCAGCACCACGACAGGGCGGGAGCCCCAGCATTTT.

The chain combines TRBV6-9 with TRBJ2-1; TRBD1 agrees at 10 bases. V shed 0 bases and J 5 bases; nucleotides not matched to a gene: 4. Germline V gene sequence: CDR1 MNHGY, CDR2 SVAAGI. This CDR3 is built from 16 residues. In nucleotides, the CDR3 is TGTGCCAGCAGTTATTCGCTAGGGACAGGGGACAATGAGCAGTTCTTC. As protein: CASSYSLGTGDNEQFF.

The chain links TRBV6-2 or TRBV6-3 to TRBJ2-1; 13 bases align to TRBD2. The CDR3 totals 18 residues. V was clipped by 3 bases and J by 7 bases; unmatched bases: 12. Germline V CDR1 and CDR2: MNHEY, SVGEGT. This chain's CDR3 is CASSYPGLAGDMVNEQFF. The CDR3 region has the DNA TGTGCCAGCAGTTATCCAGGACTAGCGGGAGATATGGTGAATGAGCAGTTCTTC.

J is TRBJ1-6 and V is TRBV28; TRBD1 might be the D (6 bases). The V gene lost 2 bases and the J gene lost 5 bases, with 16 bases spanning the gap. This CDR3 region has 17 residues. CDR1 is MDHEN and CDR2 is SYDVKM in the germline V gene. CDR3 sequence (DNA): TGTGCCAGCAGTTTAGACCCCTCGGGACACCATAATTCACCCCTCCACTTT. Translating gives CASSLDPSGHHNSPLHF.

The V call is TRBV7-2, the J call TRBJ1-5, with TRBD1 identical over 8 bases. V was pared by 3 bases and J by 4 bases, with 8 bases of the junction left unmatched. The CDR3 spans 16 residues. The germline CDR1 and CDR2 sequences are SGHTA and FQGNSA. The CDR3 nucleotides read TGTGCCAGCAGCTTGGCCGGGACAGGCACGAATCAGCCCCAGCATTTT. It specifies CASSLAGTGTNQPQHF.